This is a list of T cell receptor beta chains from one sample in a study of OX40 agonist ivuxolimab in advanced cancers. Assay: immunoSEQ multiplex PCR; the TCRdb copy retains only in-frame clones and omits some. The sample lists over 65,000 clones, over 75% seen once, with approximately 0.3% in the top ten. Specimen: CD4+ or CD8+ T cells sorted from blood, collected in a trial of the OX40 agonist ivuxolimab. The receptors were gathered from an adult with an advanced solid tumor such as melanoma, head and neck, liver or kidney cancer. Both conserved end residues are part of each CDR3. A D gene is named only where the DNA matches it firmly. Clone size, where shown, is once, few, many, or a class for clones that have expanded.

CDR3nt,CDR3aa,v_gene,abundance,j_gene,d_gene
TGCAGCGTTGAAGATCTGTGGGCGGGGGAGCAGTACTTC,CSVEDLWAGEQYF,TRBV29-1,NA,TRBJ2-7,NA
TGTGCCAGCAGTTCTAGTTCCTCAGGCGGGGAAAAACTGTTTTTT,CASSSSSSGGEKLFF,TRBV28,NA,TRBJ1-4,NA
TGTGCCAGCAGCTTAGGCCGCACAGATACGCAGTATTTT,CASSLGRTDTQYF,TRBV7-2,NA,TRBJ2-3,NA
TGTGCCAGCAGTGTTGGCGGGAGAGGGGATGAGCAGTTCTTC,CASSVGGRGDEQFF,TRBV2,NA,TRBJ2-1,TRBD2
TGCGCCAGCACTAGCGGCTACACAGATACGCAGTATTTT,CASTSGYTDTQYF,TRBV10-2,NA,TRBJ2-3,TRBD2
TGTGCCAGCAGCGGATTTAGCGGTCAAGAGACCCAGTACTTC,CASSGFSGQETQYF,TRBV5-5,NA,TRBJ2-5,NA
TGTGCTAGTGGTTTGTACGATGAGCAGTTCTTC,CASGLYDEQFF,TRBV12-5,NA,TRBJ2-1,NA
TGTGCCATCAGTGATGGCTACTATGGCTACACCTTC,CAISDGYYGYTF,TRBV10-3,NA,TRBJ1-2,NA
TGTGCCAGCAGCGGGGGAGGGAAGACTGAAGCTTTCTTT,CASSGGGKTEAFF,TRBV28,once,TRBJ1-1,NA
TGTGCCAGCAGCCAAGCCCATCTAGCGGGAGGGAACAATGAGCAGTTCTTC,CASSQAHLAGGNNEQFF,TRBV4-2,once,TRBJ2-1,TRBD2
TGTGCCAGCAGCTTCATCGGGGACGAGGCCTACGAGCAGTACTTC,CASSFIGDEAYEQYF,TRBV7-9,NA,TRBJ2-7,NA
TGTGCCAGCAGCTTAGGGGGGACTTCAACAGATACGCAGTATTTT,CASSLGGTSTDTQYF,TRBV13,NA,TRBJ2-3,NA
TGCGCCAGCAGCTTGGAGGGTTTGGGCAATCAGCCCCAGCATTTT,CASSLEGLGNQPQHF,TRBV5-1,NA,TRBJ1-5,NA
TGTGCCAGCAGCTTAGTTCCGGGGGCGGGAAACACCATATATTTT,CASSLVPGAGNTIYF,TRBV7-2,NA,TRBJ1-3,NA
TGTGCCAGCAGTGCGTCACTAGCGGGGCAAGAGACCCAGTACTTC,CASSASLAGQETQYF,TRBV6-1,NA,TRBJ2-5,TRBD2
TGTGCCAGCTCACCGAATGGACAAGTCCCCGGTGGCTACACCTTC,CASSPNGQVPGGYTF,TRBV18,NA,TRBJ1-2,NA
TGCGCCAGCAGCCAAGAGGGGGGGGCAACTAATGAAAAACTGTTTTTT,CASSQEGGATNEKLFF,TRBV4-3,once,TRBJ1-4,NA
TGTGCCAGCAGTGAGTACCAACGGGGTCAGCCCCAGCATTTT,CASSEYQRGQPQHF,TRBV2,NA,TRBJ1-5,NA
TGTGCCAGCAGCTCAGTGACAGCTGGAAAGGGCTACGAGCAGTACTTC,CASSSVTAGKGYEQYF,TRBV13,NA,TRBJ2-7,NA
TGTGCCAGCAGGGAGGGACAGGGGGCACTCTACAATGAGCAGTTCTTC,CASREGQGALYNEQFF,TRBV6-4,NA,TRBJ2-1,TRBD1
TGCGCCAGCAGCCAAGATGCAAGAAGTGACTATGGCTACACCTTC,CASSQDARSDYGYTF,TRBV4-3,NA,TRBJ1-2,NA
TGTGCCAGCAGCGCCACTCTGGACAGGGGGCTAAACTATGGCTACACCTTC,CASSATLDRGLNYGYTF,TRBV9,NA,TRBJ1-2,TRBD1
TGCGCCAGCAGCTCCCCGGGACAGCCCGCGGATACGCAGTATTTT,CASSSPGQPADTQYF,TRBV5-1,NA,TRBJ2-3,TRBD1
TGTGCCAGCAGTGGCCCGGGCCCCGGGGAGCTGTTTTTT,CASSGPGPGELFF,TRBV2,NA,TRBJ2-2,NA
TGCGCCAGCAGCTCTACGGGCCAAAACAATGAGCAGTTCTTC,CASSSTGQNNEQFF,TRBV5-1,NA,TRBJ2-1,NA
TGCGCCAGCAGCCCCGGACTAGCGGGATACGAGCAGTACTTC,CASSPGLAGYEQYF,TRBV5-1,NA,TRBJ2-7,TRBD2
TGTGCCAGCAGTTTACCCTTGGCCACGAACAATCAGCCCCAGCATTTT,CASSLPLATNNQPQHF,TRBV28,NA,TRBJ1-5,NA
TGTGCCAGCAGCCCACGGGCAGGGGGCGAAAACGGTGAAAAACTGTTTTTT,CASSPRAGGENGEKLFF,TRBV11-3,NA,TRBJ1-4,TRBD1
TGTGCCAGCAGCCCCATAAGGGGACAGGGGTTCTATGGCTACACCTTC,CASSPIRGQGFYGYTF,TRBV14,NA,TRBJ1-2,TRBD1
TGTGCCAGCAGCCTGACCCCCCGGGCACCAAGCACAGATACGCAGTATTTT,CASSLTPRAPSTDTQYF,TRBV7-8,NA,TRBJ2-3,NA
TGTGCCAGCAGCTTCTCTAGCGCGGTGAGCACTGAAGCTTTCTTT,CASSFSSAVSTEAFF,TRBV7-6,few,TRBJ1-1,NA
TGTGCCAGCAGTGGGTTAGCGTCCTACGAGCAGTACTTC,CASSGLASYEQYF,TRBV2,NA,TRBJ2-7,NA
TGCAGCGTTTCCGGGACTAGCGAAATTATCTACGAGCAGTACTTC,CSVSGTSEIIYEQYF,TRBV29-1,NA,TRBJ2-7,TRBD2
TGCGCCAGCAGCTCGGGACAGGTCTCCTACGAGCAGTACTTC,CASSSGQVSYEQYF,TRBV5-1,NA,TRBJ2-7,TRBD1
TGTGCCAGTAGTATAGCAGGGGATCAGCCCCAGCATTTT,CASSIAGDQPQHF,TRBV19,NA,TRBJ1-5,NA
TGTGCCAGCAGCTCTAATAGCGGGAGAGGGGAGCAGTTCTTC,CASSSNSGRGEQFF,TRBV7-2,NA,TRBJ2-1,TRBD2
TGTGCCAGCAGATCGGGCAGCACTGAAGCTTTCTTT,CASRSGSTEAFF,TRBV7-9,NA,TRBJ1-1,NA
TGTGGCAGCACGGTCCGGGGGCGAATCACTGAAGCTTTCTTT,CGSTVRGRITEAFF,TRBV6-1,NA,TRBJ1-1,NA
TGTGCCAGCAGGGGACTAGCAGATACGCAGTATTTT,CASRGLADTQYF,TRBV28,NA,TRBJ2-3,TRBD2
TGCGCCAGCAGTCCCGCGTCCTACAATGAGCAGTTCTTC,CASSPASYNEQFF,TRBV5-1,NA,TRBJ2-1,NA
TGTGCCAGCAGTTCGGTACTTTACGAGCAGTACTTC,CASSSVLYEQYF,TRBV28,NA,TRBJ2-7,NA
TGTGCCAGCAGTAACAGGGATAGGTCTGAAGCTTTCTTT,CASSNRDRSEAFF,TRBV27,NA,TRBJ1-1,NA
TGTGCCAGCAGTCCCGGACTAGCGCTATCTTACACAGATACGCAGTATTTT,CASSPGLALSYTDTQYF,TRBV28,NA,TRBJ2-3,TRBD2
TGTGCCAGCAGCCCGACCGCGTACAATGAGCAGTTCTTC,CASSPTAYNEQFF,TRBV5-6,NA,TRBJ2-1,NA
TGTGCCAGCAGCCCCGGGACAGCTAGAGTGAAGACCCAGTACTTC,CASSPGTARVKTQYF,TRBV11-3,once,TRBJ2-5,TRBD1
TGTGCCAGCAGCCAAACTAGCGGCAATGAGCAGTTCTTC,CASSQTSGNEQFF,TRBV5-4,NA,TRBJ2-1,TRBD2
TGCGCCAGCAGCTTCGGGACAGGGGCCTATAGTGAGCAGTTCTTC,CASSFGTGAYSEQFF,TRBV5-1,once,TRBJ2-1,TRBD1
TGTGCCAGCAGCCACATCCCGGGACAGGGTATGGACGAGCAGTACTTC,CASSHIPGQGMDEQYF,TRBV9,NA,TRBJ2-7,TRBD1
TGTGCCAGCAGTGAACTAGCGCCCTACGAGCAGTACTTC,CASSELAPYEQYF,TRBV6-1,NA,TRBJ2-7,NA
TGTGCCAGCAGCTTAAGAGGGGGACTAGCGGGCCGTTCCTCCTACGAGCAGTACTTC,CASSLRGGLAGRSSYEQYF,TRBV7-9,NA,TRBJ2-7,TRBD2
TGTGCCAGCAGCTTAATACCCAGGGGCGCGGGAAATGAGCAGTTCTTC,CASSLIPRGAGNEQFF,TRBV7-9,once,TRBJ2-1,NA